This entry features one T cell receptor beta chain sequence. The antigen is undetermined. Per the germline V gene, CDR1 is SGHTA and CDR2 is FQGTGA. The CDR3 is 14 residues long. V gave up 2 bases and J gave up 2 bases, with 9 bases separating them. Clones were sequenced by immunoSEQ multiplex PCR, and TCRdb holds only the in-frame ones, with some missing. Of approximately 54,000 clones in the sample, around 93% were seen once. The record originates from a study of OX40 agonist ivuxolimab in advanced cancers. Study context: Patients' therapy was ivuxolimab, an antibody that acts as an agonist of OX40 (CD134). Points from the study as a whole: Fewer expanded clones were found on average in CD4+ than in CD8+ T cells.

The V call is TRBV7-3, the J call TRBJ1-1; D remains ambiguous. The sample consisted of CD4+ or CD8+ T cells sorted from blood, taken in a trial of the OX40 agonist ivuxolimab. The sequence was obtained from an adult with an advanced solid tumor such as melanoma, head and neck, liver or kidney cancer. CDR3 sequence reads: CASSLDGINTEAFF. CDR3 DNA: TGTGCCAGCAGCTTAGACGGGATCAACACTGAAGCTTTCTTT.